This T cell receptor gamma chain was observed in a study of intestinal T cells in coeliac disease. The TRG library came from about 200 ng of biopsy DNA amplified with LymphoTrack primers. TCRdb re-identified clones in the multiplex PCR reads via CATT. The sample includes hundreds of gamma-chain clones, 48% of them seen just once. Each case's genomic DNA was extracted from ten approximately 5.1-µm formalin-fixed paraffin-embedded scrolls. The CDR3 contains 16 residues. Germline trimming cut 5 bases from V and 5 bases from J; bases unmatched to any gene: 18. Germline CDR1 EGSTGY, CDR2 YDSYTSSV. This clone was counted between two and nine times.

Sequencing input: a duodenal biopsy. The TCR originated in a human donor with celiac disease. The chain uses TRGV4 and TRGJ1 or TRGJ2. The CDR3 reads CATWGFNGFKDYKKLF. The CDR3 DNA reads as TGTGCCACCTGGGGATTTAACGGGTTCAAGGATTATAAGAAACTCTTT.